This T cell receptor (beta chain) originates from a study of blood T cell repertoires in COVID-19. TCRdb's copy holds only in-frame clones and misses some; the assay was immunoSEQ multiplex PCR. This sample has 120,000 to 150,000 clones; approximately 87% occur once, and the top ten carry around 1.3%. CDR1 is SNHLY and CDR2 is FYNNEI in the germline V gene. Losses at the gene ends were 5 bases for V and 4 bases for J; bases not matched to a gene: 6. The CDR3 is 14 residues long. This clonotype was sampled from a woman in her twenties or thirties with acute COVID-19. The sequenced material came from PBMCs or T cells enriched from blood (not recorded which). The chain uses TRBV2 and TRBJ1-1, with 8 bases lining up with TRBD1. The DNA for the CDR3 is TGTGCCAGCAGTCGTCTTACAGGGGGCACTGAAGCTTTCTTT. Translating it yields CASSRLTGGTEAFF.